Each of the 20 T cell receptor beta chains below was sequenced from the same sample in a study of shared clonotypes between healthy human individuals. Using immunoSEQ multiplex PCR, the repertoire was profiled, and TCRdb retains in-frame clones only, with some absent. The sample yields some 450,000 clones, 77% seen once. Sequenced input: PBMCs. Receptors originate from a woman in her 40s in good health. Some clones in this sample may be carry-over from other donors' samples.

A remark on this clone: This probably arose from a read error, given a far larger clone one base away. V usage is TRBV4-2 and J usage is TRBJ2-1, with 7 bases aligning to TRBD2. CDR3 size: 16 residues. Unmatched junction bases numbered 7, after V lost 1 base and J lost 4 bases. CDR1 is LGHNA and CDR2 is YNFKEQ in the germline V gene. For the CDR3, the DNA is TGTGCCAGCAGCCAAGGATCTAGCGGAGGTTACAATGAGCAGTTCTTC. It is translated as CASSQGSSGGYNEQFF.

The CDR3, as DNA: TGTGCCAGCTCACCAGCGTGGGAACCCACCGGGGAGCTGTTTTTT. Its protein product is CASSPAWEPTGELFF. This chain links TRBV18 with TRBJ2-2; the D is unclear. The CDR3 is 15 residues long. The germline gives CDR1 KGHSH, CDR2 LQKENI. The V end lost 2 bases, the J end lost 4 bases, and 11 bases lay between the germline ends.

This clone is a singleton in its sample. The rearrangement links TRBV27 to TRBJ2-1; D might be TRBD2 (5 bases). Trimming shortened V by 6 bases and J by 8 bases, and 20 bases separated the two germline ends. The CDR3 is made up of 15 amino acids. CDR1 and CDR2 (germline): MNHEY, SMNVEV (reference sequence). CDR3 coding DNA: TGTGCCAGCAGCAGTTGGGAGCTGGGGATGGATGAGCAGTTCTTC. Translated: CASSSWELGMDEQFF.

This CDR3 is CASSPGGGRLDTQYF. Written as DNA, the CDR3 is TGTGCCAGCTCACCGGGAGGGGGACGTTTGGATACGCAGTATTTT. The J gene is TRBJ2-3, the V gene TRBV18; TRBD2 might be the D (7 bases). Germline loops: CDR1 KGHSH, CDR2 LQKENI. CDR3 length equals 15 residues. V was clipped by 3 bases and J by 6 bases, with 16 bases between them.

This clone has a single count. This rearrangement joins TRBV5-8 to TRBJ2-7; D gene ambiguous. The CDR3 contains 10 residues. V lost 4 bases and J lost 4, with 3 bases in between. The V gene's germline CDR1 is SGHTS and CDR2 YDEGEE. This CDR3 reads CASSTYEQYF. DNA of the CDR3: TGTGCCAGCAGCACTTACGAGCAGTACTTC.

The rearrangement joins TRBV28 to TRBJ2-3; 8 bases match TRBD2. Germline CDR1 MDHEN, CDR2 SYDVKM. After removal of 5 bases from V and 6 bases from J, the junction contained 7 bases not matched to a gene. The CDR3 totals 14 residues. In DNA, the CDR3 is TGTGCCAGCAGTGGAGGACTAGCAGTGGATACGCAGTATTTT. Translation gives CASSGGLAVDTQYF. The full variable domain, rest sourced from reference TRBV28 and TRBJ2-3, is DVKVTQSSRYLVKRTGEKVFLECVQDMDHENMFWYRQDPGLGLRLIYFSYDVKMKEKGDIPEGYSVSREKKERFSLILESASTNQTSMYLCASSGGLAVDTQYFGPGTRLTVL.

DNA of the CDR3: TGCGCCAGCAGCGCGCTGGATGGCACAGGCTACGAGGAGCAGTACTTC. It is translated as CASSALDGTGYEEQYF. V gene TRBV5-1 combines with J gene TRBJ2-7; tentatively, D is TRBD1 (5 bases). The CDR3 sequence is 16 residues long. V gave up 4 bases and J gave up 7 bases, with 24 bases separating them. Germline V gene lookup returns CDR1 SGHRS and CDR2 YFSETQ.

The chain recombines TRBV10-2 with TRBJ2-1, with no clear D. Deletions cut 6 bases from V and 9 bases from J, with 18 bases between. CDR3 size: 14 residues. Germline CDR1 and CDR2: WSHSY and SAAADI. The CDR3 DNA sequence: TGCGCCAGCAGGGGCTCTAGTGTAGGGTCTGAGCAGTTCTTC. It translates to CASRGSSVGSEQFF.

The chain links TRBV5-1 to TRBJ1-4, with D maybe TRBD1 (6 bases). Germline-derived CDR1 and CDR2 are SGHRS and YFSETQ. The CDR3 totals 15 residues. V was cut by 0 bases and J by 6 bases, with 12 bases left in between. The CDR3 reads CASSLAGGNDEKLFF. The CDR3 DNA follows: TGCGCCAGCAGCTTGGCCGGGGGCAACGATGAAAAACTGTTTTTT.

Concerning this clone: Given a far larger clone just one base away, this is likely a sequencing read error. The gene calls are TRBV7-9 and TRBJ2-7; D possibly corresponds to TRBD1 (6 bases). From germline, CDR1 is SEHNR and CDR2 FQNEAQ (reference sequence). The CDR3 is 12 amino acids. Trimming removed 5 bases from V and 3 bases from J, with 8 bases in between. This chain's CDR3 is CASSRDNYEQYF. The DNA of the CDR3 is TGTGCCAGCAGCCGGGACAACTACGAGCAGTACTTC.

V is TRBV9 and J is TRBJ1-2; 7 bases agree with TRBD1. From germline, CDR1 is SGDLS and CDR2 YYNGEE. V gave up 4 bases and J gave up 4 bases; unmatched junction bases: 10. The CDR3 runs 15 residues. CDR3 DNA sequence: TGTGCCAGCAGCCCTGGGACAGCCAGACTCTATGGCTACACCTTC. Encoded protein: CASSPGTARLYGYTF.

This sequence joins TRBV4-3 and TRBJ1-1; the D is unclear. The V gene's germline CDR1 is LGHNA and CDR2 YSLEER. The length of the CDR3 is 13 residues. V lost 4 bases, J lost 4 bases, and 10 bases lay in between. The CDR3 nucleotides are TGCGCCAGCAGCCCGTATACGGGCACTGAAGCTTTCTTT. Translated, it gives CASSPYTGTEAFF.

In its sample, this clone was seen a few times. This chain joins TRBV29-1 and TRBJ2-5; D call uncertain. Between the trimmed V and J ends, which lost 4 bases and 9 bases, there was a span of 18 bases. Germline assignment: CDR1 SQVTM and CDR2 ANQGSEA. The CDR3 is made up of 13 amino acids. The CDR3 sequence is CSVGRQPNVAQYF. CDR3 sequence (DNA): TGCAGCGTTGGGCGCCAGCCTAATGTGGCCCAGTACTTC.

This sequence joins TRBV6-5 and TRBJ2-6, with D perhaps assigned TRBD1 or TRBD2 (6 bases each). The CDR3 covers 16 residues. Germline V CDR1 and CDR2: MNHEY, SVGAGI. Trimming removed 4 bases at V and 0 bases at J, with 10 bases between. DNA of the CDR3: TGTGCCAGCAGTTGGGGGGCAGACTCTGGGGCCAACGTCCTGACTTTC. It encodes CASSWGADSGANVLTF.

This clone was seen only once. A read error is the likely source, as a far larger clone sits one nucleotide away. The rearrangement uses TRBV4-1 and TRBJ1-4; the D is unclear. The CDR3 has 12 amino acids. The germline V gene encodes CDR1 MGHRA and CDR2 YSYEKL. CDR3 nucleotides: TGCGCCAGCATGGGGATTAATGAAGAACTGTTTTTT. This encodes CASMGINEELFF.

This CDR3 reads CASALGPGQGFEQYF. CDR3 DNA sequence: TGTGCCAGTGCCCTCGGCCCGGGACAGGGTTTCGAGCAGTACTTC. The rearrangement joins TRBV6-5 to TRBJ2-7; 9 bases align to TRBD1. The V segment lost 9 bases and the J segment 6 bases; nucleotides outside the gene matches: 15. The germline V gene encodes CDR1 MNHEY and CDR2 SVGAGI. The CDR3 contains 15 residues.

This clone was counted once. The chain uses TRBV6-4 and TRBJ2-1; D perhaps matches TRBD2 (7 bases). Trimming removed 2 bases from V and 7 bases from J, with 12 bases in between. The germline V gene encodes CDR1 MRHNA and CDR2 SNTAGT. The CDR3 is made up of 14 amino acids. CDR3 sequence: CASSDEGGGNEQFF. The DNA of the CDR3 is TGTGCCAGCAGTGACGAGGGGGGGGGAAATGAGCAGTTCTTC.

This chain connects TRBV6-5 to TRBJ1-4, with D perhaps matching TRBD1 (5 bases). The CDR3 runs 14 residues. The germline V gene has CDR1 MNHEY and CDR2 SVGAGI. V was trimmed by 8 bases and J by 4 bases, leaving 14 bases between them. The CDR3 loop reads CASSRGSVNEKLFF. Here the CDR3 DNA reads TGTGCCAGCTCCCGGGGGTCGGTTAATGAAAAACTGTTTTTT.

The chain carries TRBV15 and TRBJ2-1; D possibly matches TRBD1 or TRBD2 (5 bases each). The V end lost 0 bases, the J end lost 0 bases, and 12 bases lay between the germline ends. The germline gives CDR1 LNHNV, CDR2 YYDKDF (reference sequence). The CDR3 totals 17 residues. DNA of the CDR3: TGTGCCACCAGCAGAGATCCCGTCGGGACCTCCTACAATGAGCAGTTCTTC. The encoded protein is CATSRDPVGTSYNEQFF.

The CDR3 nucleotides are TGCGCCAGCAGCTGGGGGACAGATTACTACGAGCAGTACTTC. This sequence encodes CASSWGTDYYEQYF. V usage is TRBV5-1 and J usage is TRBJ2-7, with TRBD1 matching over 7 bases. Per germline, CDR1 SGHRS and CDR2 YFSETQ. The CDR3 runs to 14 residues. V trimming: 3 bases; J trimming: 3 bases; junction bases outside the gene matches: 6.